Below, one T cell receptor (beta chain) is given with its context. As the sequencing template, cDNA was produced by extracting RNA and reverse transcribing it. Some clones are missing from TCRdb's copy, which holds only in-frame ones; the method was immunoSEQ multiplex PCR. The table shows 140,000 to 150,000 clones, with 40% to 65% occurring only once. The CDR3 loop spans 14 amino acids. Germline V gives CDR1 LNHDA, CDR2 SQIVND (reference sequence). The V gene lost 6 bases and the J gene lost 2 bases, with 14 bases spanning the gap. The data were obtained in a study of CD8+ T cells in alopecia areata.

The chain links TRBV19 to TRBJ2-7, with D maybe TRBD1 (6 bases). The sequencing here drew on CD4+ T cells sorted from blood, taken at week 0. The clonotype was recovered from a human donor with alopecia areata. CDR3 DNA sequence: TGTGCCAGTAGGCCCGGACAGAGAACCTACGAGCAGTACTTC. Amino acids: CASRPGQRTYEQYF.